The 12 T cell receptor beta chains below all came from one sample that was sequenced in a study of cytomegalovirus exposure and HLA in healthy donors. The protocol was immunoSEQ multiplex PCR, while the TCRdb copy is restricted to in-frame clones and leaves out a portion. The table shows about 240,000 clones, with 75% to 90% occurring only once. The sample consisted of PBMCs. These receptors originate from a woman under 40 in good health and CMV-seropositive.

This clone has a handful of counts. The rearrangement joins TRBV18 to TRBJ1-5; TRBD1 is a possible D gene (6 bases). CDR3 length equals 12 residues. Germline values: CDR1 KGHSH, CDR2 LQKENI. The V end was cut by 5 bases, the J end by 8 bases, with 10 bases between. Here the CDR3 DNA reads TGTGCCAGCTCAAGACAGGCCGAGCCCCAGCATTTT. The encoded protein is CASSRQAEPQHF.

This chain joins TRBV5-1 and TRBJ1-4; D not certain. The CDR3 is 16 residues long. Germline V gives CDR1 SGHRS, CDR2 YFSETQ. V was trimmed by 0 bases and J by 0 bases, leaving 9 bases between them. The CDR3 coding sequence is TGCGCCAGCAGCTTGGAGGGAGGTGCAACTAATGAAAAACTGTTTTTT. This sequence encodes CASSLEGGATNEKLFF.

V is TRBV29-1 and J is TRBJ2-7; 10 bases line up with TRBD2. There are 13 residues in the CDR3. Germline V gene sequence: CDR1 SQVTM, CDR2 ANQGSEA. CDR3 in amino acids: CSFSGRSSYEQYF. The CDR3 DNA reads TGCAGTTTTAGCGGGAGGAGCTCCTACGAGCAGTACTTC.

The chain employs TRBV7-8 and TRBJ2-5, with D possibly matching TRBD2 (6 bases). Trimming stripped 0 bases from V and 4 bases from J, with 6 bases between. The CDR3 is 13 residues long. Per germline, CDR1 SGHVS and CDR2 FQNEAQ. Written as DNA, the CDR3 is TGTGCCAGCAGCTTAGCGGGAGGAGAGACCCAGTACTTC. Translated: CASSLAGGETQYF.

This chain connects TRBV9 to TRBJ2-1; 10 positions agree with TRBD1. CDR1 SGDLS and CDR2 YYNGEE come from the germline V gene. V lost 4 bases, J lost 4 bases, and 8 bases stayed unmatched. The CDR3 extends over 16 amino acids. The CDR3 DNA reads as TGTGCCAGCAGCAAAGGACAGGGGGGTTCGTACAATGAGCAGTTCTTC. Protein product: CASSKGQGGSYNEQFF.

This clone was found a few times. V is TRBV27 and J is TRBJ1-2; 7 nucleotides line up with TRBD1. Germline CDR1 MNHEY, CDR2 SMNVEV (reference sequence). CDR3 length equals 14 residues. Germline trimming cut 6 bases from V and 8 bases from J; bases unmatched to any gene: 12. The CDR3: CASSSGQVRQGYTF. The CDR3 DNA is TGTGCCAGCAGCAGCGGACAGGTCCGGCAGGGCTACACCTTC.

The gene calls are TRBV30 and TRBJ2-5; 8 nucleotides agree with TRBD2. Germline V gene sequence: CDR1 GTSNPN, CDR2 SVGIG (reference sequence). The ends lost 1 base at V and 1 base at J; junction bases unmatched: 8. CDR3 length equals 16 residues. In DNA, the CDR3 is TGTGCCTGGAGTGCGAAGACTAGCGACTTCCAAGAGACCCAGTACTTC. It specifies CAWSAKTSDFQETQYF.

The count of this clone is one. CDR3 nucleotide sequence: TGTGCCAGCAGCGCCCTTAGCGGGACGACCTACGAGCAGTACTTC. Translation gives CASSALSGTTYEQYF. The chain couples TRBV9 to TRBJ2-7, with TRBD2 matching 8 bases. Germline values: CDR1 SGDLS, CDR2 YYNGEE. After removal of 3 bases from V and 2 bases from J, the junction contained 7 bases not matched to a gene. The CDR3 totals 15 residues.

The chain links TRBV27 to TRBJ2-3, with 8 bases aligning to TRBD2. CDR3 length: 16 amino acids. Germline lookup yields CDR1 MNHEY and CDR2 SMNVEV (reference sequence). V lost 0 bases to trimming and J lost 0 bases; unmatched junction nucleotides: 2. CDR3 sequence (DNA): TGTGCCAGCAGTTTATCAACTAGCGGTAGCACAGATACGCAGTATTTT. Its protein product is CASSLSTSGSTDTQYF.

This clone was picked up many times. The gene calls are TRBV15 and TRBJ2-3; the D is unclear. The ends were cut back, 3 bases at V and 2 bases at J, with 9 bases in the middle. The CDR3 has 14 amino acids. CDR1 is LNHNV and CDR2 is YYDKDF in the germline V gene (reference sequence). CDR3 protein: CATSREEDTDTQYF. As DNA, the CDR3 is TGTGCCACCAGCAGGGAAGAGGACACAGATACGCAGTATTTT.

The chain is built from TRBV7-9 and TRBJ1-2; D gene ambiguous. V was trimmed by 4 bases and J by 5 bases, leaving 2 bases between them. Germline CDR1 and CDR2: SEHNR and FQNEAQ (reference sequence). CDR3 length: 10 residues. In DNA, the CDR3 is TGTGCCAGCAGCTCGTATGGCTACACCTTC. Protein sequence: CASSSYGYTF.

The chain has TRBV7-6 and TRBJ2-7, with a possible D match to TRBD2 (6 bases). CDR3 length equals 15 residues. Germline loops: CDR1 SGHVS, CDR2 FNYEAQ. The ends were cut back, 3 bases at V and 2 bases at J, with 14 bases in the middle. The CDR3 protein is CASSLLLGEAYEQYF. CDR3 nucleotides: TGTGCCAGCAGCTTGTTGCTAGGGGAGGCCTACGAGCAGTACTTC.